This T cell receptor (beta chain) was sequenced in a study of blood T cell repertoires in COVID-19. Study in general: Samples representing acute and convalescent COVID-19 were sourced from the United States, Italy and Spain. PBMCs, B-cell-depleted T cells, or T cells provided the cDNA or gDNA that made up the material.

Germline V gene lookup returns CDR1 SQVTM and CDR2 ANQGSEA. CDR3 size: 13 residues. Trimming removed 1 base from V and 6 bases from J, with 10 bases in between. Sequenced by immunoSEQ multiplex PCR; TCRdb stores in-frame clones only, minus some. The table has about 140,000 clones, 88% seen once; the top ten hold 2.5%. The chain is built from TRBV29-1 and TRBJ1-5; no reliable D call. Sequencing was carried out using peripheral blood. The sequence was collected from a human donor with COVID-19, enrolled during active disease. The donor label of this sample is uncertain. The CDR3 spells CSVEVQAGQPQHF. CDR3 sequence (DNA): TGCAGCGTTGAAGTGCAGGCAGGTCAGCCCCAGCATTTT.